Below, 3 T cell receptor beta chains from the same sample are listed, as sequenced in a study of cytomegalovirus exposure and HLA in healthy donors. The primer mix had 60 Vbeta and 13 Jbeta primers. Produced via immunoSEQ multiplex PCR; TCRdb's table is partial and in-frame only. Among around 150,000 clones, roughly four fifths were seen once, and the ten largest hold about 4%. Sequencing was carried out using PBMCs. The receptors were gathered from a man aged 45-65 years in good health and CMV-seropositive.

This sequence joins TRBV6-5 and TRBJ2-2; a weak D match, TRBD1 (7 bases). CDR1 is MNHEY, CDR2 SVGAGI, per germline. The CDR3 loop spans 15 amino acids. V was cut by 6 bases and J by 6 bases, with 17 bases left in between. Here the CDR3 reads CASSPRGVYSGELFF. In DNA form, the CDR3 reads TGTGCCAGCAGCCCCAGGGGGGTATACTCCGGGGAGCTGTTTTTT.

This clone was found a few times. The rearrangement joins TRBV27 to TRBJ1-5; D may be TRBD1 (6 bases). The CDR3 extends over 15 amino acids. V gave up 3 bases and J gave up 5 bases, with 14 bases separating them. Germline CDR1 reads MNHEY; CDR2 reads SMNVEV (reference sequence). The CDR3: CASSFRQGFDQPQHF. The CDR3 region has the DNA TGTGCCAGCAGTTTTCGGCAGGGGTTTGATCAGCCCCAGCATTTT.

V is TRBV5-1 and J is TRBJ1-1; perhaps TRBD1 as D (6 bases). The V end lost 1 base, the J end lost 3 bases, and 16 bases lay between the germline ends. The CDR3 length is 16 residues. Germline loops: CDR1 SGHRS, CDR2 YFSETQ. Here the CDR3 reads CASSLSPQGEDTEAFF. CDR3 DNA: TGCGCCAGCAGCTTGAGCCCACAGGGTGAGGACACTGAAGCTTTCTTT.